A single sample gave rise to the 17 T cell receptor beta chains below, sequenced in a study of human T cells and chemical hapten exposure. As for time point: pre-sensitization, week 0. The treatment here: therapeutic diphenylcyclopropenone sensitization with weekly scalp DPC. TCRdb called the RACE reads again in MiXCR, with one record for every CDR3 protein. The table records around 100,000 distinct CDR3 sequences, 10% to 13% of them present only once. The source material was whole blood, sampled in connection with sensitization to the hapten diphenylcyclopropenone (DPC). All receptors come from a woman aged 55-70 years with alopecia areata. Some clones in this sample may be carry-over from other donors' samples.

This sequence joins TRBV20-1 and TRBJ2-7; no clear D gene. The CDR3 runs 13 residues. V gave up 0 bases and J gave up 6 bases, with 12 bases separating them. CDR1 and CDR2 from the germline V gene are DFQATT and SNEGSKA (reference sequence). The CDR3 spells CSARERAPSEQYF. Here the CDR3 DNA reads TGCAGTGCTAGAGAACGAGCCCCCAGCGAGCAGTACTTC.

This clonotype is medium-sized (0.01 to 0.1%) in the sample. The chain has TRBV7-9 and TRBJ1-4, with D maybe TRBD1 (5 bases). The germline V gene encodes CDR1 SEHNR and CDR2 FQNEAQ (reference sequence). This CDR3 region has 15 residues. The ends were cut back, 1 base at V and 4 bases at J, with 10 bases in the middle. CDR3 loop: CASSLGGAVNEKLFF. CDR3 coding DNA: TGTGCCAGCAGCTTAGGTGGGGCGGTTAATGAAAAACTGTTTTTT.

This clonotype was counted between two and nine times. This sequence joins TRBV3-1 and TRBJ2-5, with 10 positions matching TRBD2. Germline CDR1 reads LGHDT; CDR2 reads YNNKEL (reference sequence). V lost 2 bases to trimming and J lost 5 bases; unmatched junction nucleotides: 5. The CDR3 has 15 residues. The CDR3 region is CASSQRAGGSETQYF. The DNA for the CDR3 is TGTGCCAGCAGCCAACGAGCGGGGGGGTCGGAGACCCAGTACTTC.

In this sample, this clonotype turned up many times. This rearrangement joins TRBV27 to TRBJ1-5, with 7 bases identical to TRBD1. CDR1 and CDR2 (germline): MNHEY, SMNVEV (reference sequence). V lost 3 bases to trimming and J lost 6 bases; unmatched junction nucleotides: 5. This CDR3 region has 14 residues. CDR3 bases: TGTGCCAGCAGTTTGGAGGGGGCAGTTCAGCCCCAGCATTTT. Translating it yields CASSLEGAVQPQHF.

This clonotype was found many times. The V and J genes are TRBV7-9 and TRBJ2-7, with a possible D match to TRBD1 (6 bases). Germline loops: CDR1 SEHNR, CDR2 FQNEAQ (reference sequence). The V gene lost 5 bases and the J gene lost 2 bases, with 13 bases spanning the gap. This CDR3 comprises 14 residues. The CDR3 nucleotides are TGTGCCAGCAGCCCATCGACAGGTACCTACGAGCAGTACTTC. Residues: CASSPSTGTYEQYF.

This clonotype was seen repeatedly, ten times or more. The genes are TRBV6-5 and TRBJ2-7, with 7 bases identical to TRBD1. The J segment lost 0 bases and the V segment lost 5 bases, leaving 13 bases of the junction unmatched. Germline V gene lookup returns CDR1 MNHEY and CDR2 SVGAGI. The CDR3 covers 17 residues. CDR3 sequence reads: CASSPQPGDSISYEQYF. In DNA form, the CDR3 reads TGTGCCAGCAGTCCTCAGCCTGGGGACAGCATCTCCTACGAGCAGTACTTC.

The J gene is TRBJ2-7, the V gene TRBV3-1; 10 bases match TRBD1. CDR3 length: 16 amino acids. After removal of 2 bases from V and 6 bases from J, the junction contained 10 bases not matched to a gene. Germline lookup yields CDR1 LGHDT and CDR2 YNNKEL (reference sequence). CDR3 coding DNA: TGTGCCAGCAGCCAATTAGGACGACAGGGGGCTGGCGAGCAGTACTTC. This encodes CASSQLGRQGAGEQYF.

V usage is TRBV6-4 and J usage is TRBJ2-6; no firm D call. CDR3 size: 13 residues. From germline, CDR1 is MRHNA and CDR2 SNTAGT. V shed 6 bases and J shed 0 bases, with 3 bases lying between them. The CDR3 is CASSNSGANVLTF. As DNA, the CDR3 is TGTGCCAGCAGCAACTCTGGGGCCAACGTCCTGACTTTC.

This clonotype was recorded a few times. The rearrangement joins TRBV20-1 to TRBJ2-3; D is possibly TRBD1 or TRBD2 (5 bases each). Germline V gene lookup returns CDR1 DFQATT and CDR2 SNEGSKA (reference sequence). The CDR3 consists of 15 residues. Trimming removed 5 bases from V and 0 bases from J, with 15 bases in between. In DNA form, the CDR3 reads TGCAGTGCTGGGGGACGGCGCGGGAGCACAGATACGCAGTATTTT. Protein sequence: CSAGGRRGSTDTQYF.

This clonotype was picked up many times. The chain couples TRBV2 to TRBJ2-5, with D hard to call. The germline CDR1 and CDR2 sequences are SNHLY and FYNNEI. The CDR3 contains 12 residues. V lost 4 bases, J lost 4 bases, and 7 bases lay in between. CDR3 sequence reads: CASSGYGETQYF. CDR3 DNA: TGTGCCAGCAGTGGTTACGGAGAGACCCAGTACTTC.

At least ten counts were recorded for this clonotype. V gene TRBV19 combines with J gene TRBJ2-3, with 8 bases fitting TRBD2. V shed 4 bases and J 2 bases; nucleotides not matched to a gene: 8. The CDR3 is 16 residues long. CDR1 is LNHDA and CDR2 is SQIVND in the germline V gene (reference sequence). CDR3 residues: CASSTSAGAPTDTQYF. DNA of the CDR3: TGTGCCAGTAGTACCTCAGCGGGGGCCCCCACAGATACGCAGTATTTT.

The chain has TRBV7-9 and TRBJ1-6, with TRBD1 identical over 7 bases. J lost 9 bases, V lost 3 bases, and 5 bases had no gene match. Germline V gene lookup returns CDR1 SEHNR and CDR2 FQNEAQ (reference sequence). The CDR3 spans 14 residues. CDR3 DNA sequence: TGTGCCAGCAGCTTCGACAGGGTGGTTTCACCCCTCCACTTT. Translation: CASSFDRVVSPLHF. The full variable domain, in which reference TRBV7-9 and TRBJ1-6 provide the parts outside the CDR3, is DTGVSQNPRHKITKRGQNVTFRCDPISEHNRLYWYRQTLGQGPEFLTYFQNEAQLEKSRLLSDRFSAERPKGSFSTLEIQRTEQGDSAMYLCASSFDRVVSPLHFGNGTRLTVT.

The chain uses TRBV3-1 and TRBJ2-7, with 8 nucleotides matching TRBD1. V dropped 4 bases and J dropped 3; count of bases not matched to a gene: 5. This CDR3 region has 14 residues. Germline V gene lookup returns CDR1 LGHDT and CDR2 YNNKEL (reference sequence). CDR3 sequence reads: CASSPYGTGYEQYF. CDR3 nucleotide sequence: TGTGCCAGCAGCCCATACGGGACAGGCTACGAGCAGTACTTC.

Comments on this clonotype: Just one base apart from a much larger clone, this may be a read error. The V and J genes are TRBV19 and TRBJ2-1, with TRBD1 as a possible D gene (5 bases). The CDR3 loop spans 14 amino acids. Germline V gene lookup returns CDR1 LNHDA and CDR2 SQIVND (reference sequence). V lost 5 bases, J lost 8 bases, and 16 bases lay in between. The CDR3 bases are TGTGCCAGTAGTTGGGCCGTGGGGCTCGATGAGCAGTTCTTC. Translating gives CASSWAVGLDEQFF.

The V and J genes are TRBV20-1 and TRBJ1-5, with TRBD1 as a possible D gene (6 bases). The CDR3 length is 13 residues. Trimming removed 4 bases at V and 5 bases at J, with 12 bases between. Germline CDR1 DFQATT, CDR2 SNEGSKA (reference sequence). The CDR3 DNA follows: TGCAGTGCTAACGGGGGGGCAGATCAGCCCCAGCATTTT. It yields the protein CSANGGADQPQHF.

Remarks on this clonotype: This may be a read error, as it is one base from a much larger clone. This chain connects TRBV5-1 to TRBJ2-3; tentative D call: TRBD1 (7 bases). Germline-derived CDR1 and CDR2 are SGHRS and YFSETQ. This CDR3 has 16 amino acids. Trimming took off 4 bases at V and 4 bases at J, with 19 bases between the two ends. DNA of the CDR3: TGCGCCAGCAGCGGCGGGACAGCTCTTGCACCAGATACGCAGTATTTT. Translated, it gives CASSGGTALAPDTQYF.

The V call is TRBV7-8, the J call TRBJ2-1; tentatively, D is TRBD1 (5 bases). The CDR3 spans 18 residues. Germline CDR1 and CDR2: SGHVS and FQNEAQ. V was shortened by 1 base and J by 5 bases, with 21 bases between the two germline ends. CDR3 in amino acids: CASSLVRVNTPQNNEQFF. The CDR3 nucleotides are TGTGCCAGCAGCTTAGTCAGGGTCAACACACCTCAAAACAATGAGCAGTTCTTC.